These 14 T cell receptor beta chains were all obtained from the same sample, sequenced in a study of T cell changes during pregnancy in multiple sclerosis. The protocol was immunoSEQ multiplex PCR, while the TCRdb copy is restricted to in-frame clones and leaves out a portion. The sample yields 36,000 or so clones, 89% seen once. The specimen was CD8+ T cells from peripheral blood mononuclear cells, collected in the third trimester of pregnancy. All receptors come from a female donor with multiple sclerosis, enrolled in a pregnancy study.

The chain combines TRBV27 with TRBJ1-2; TRBD1 matches at 8 bases. This CDR3 has 14 amino acids. With 4 bases clipped from V and 3 bases from J, the junction kept 4 bases outside the gene matches. CDR1 is MNHEY and CDR2 is SMNVEV in the germline V gene (reference sequence). In nucleotides, the CDR3 is TGTGCCAGCAGTTCCGGACAGGGCCACTATGGCTACACCTTC. Its protein product is CASSSGQGHYGYTF.

The chain has TRBV4-2 and TRBJ2-3; TRBD2 agrees at 7 bases. CDR3 length equals 15 residues. The J segment lost 9 bases and the V segment lost 4 bases, leaving 13 bases of the junction unmatched. The V gene's germline CDR1 is LGHNA and CDR2 YNFKEQ. CDR3 loop: CASSPATGTMGTQYF. The CDR3, as DNA: TGTGCCAGCAGCCCCGCTACCGGGACTATGGGAACGCAGTATTTT.

CDR3 region: CASSLAIPGYTF. The CDR3 coding sequence is TGTGCCAGCAGCTTAGCTATCCCGGGCTACACCTTC. This rearrangement joins TRBV7-9 to TRBJ1-2, with D hard to call. The CDR3 totals 12 residues. Trimming shortened V by 0 bases and J by 8 bases, and 7 bases separated the two germline ends. Germline assignment: CDR1 SEHNR and CDR2 FQNEAQ (reference sequence).

The chain employs TRBV19 and TRBJ2-1; 8 positions agree with TRBD2. Germline CDR1 LNHDA, CDR2 SQIVND (reference sequence). With V trimmed by 9 bases and J by 1 base, 8 bases remained unmatched. The CDR3 has 15 residues. The CDR3 DNA is TGTGCCAGCCAGCCGGGGGGGATGTCCTACAATGAGCAGTTCTTC. This encodes CASQPGGMSYNEQFF. Filled out from reference TRBV19 and TRBJ2-1, the complete variable domain reads DGGITQSPKYLFRKEGQNVTLSCEQNLNHDAMYWYRQDPGQGLRLIYYSQIVNDFQKGDIAEGYSVSREKKESFPLTVTSAQKNPTAFYLCASQPGGMSYNEQFFGPGTRLTVL.

The CDR3 protein is CASSFLGGIGTGELFF. CDR3 nucleotides: TGTGCCAGCAGCTTTTTGGGCGGGATCGGAACCGGGGAGCTGTTTTTT. This sequence joins TRBV7-9 and TRBJ2-2, with D perhaps TRBD2 (6 bases). The V end lost 3 bases, the J end lost 5 bases, and 16 bases lay between the germline ends. Germline V gene lookup returns CDR1 SEHNR and CDR2 FQNEAQ (reference sequence). There are 16 residues in the CDR3.

V is TRBV7-2 and J is TRBJ2-3; 13 bases are shared with TRBD2. CDR3 length: 15 residues. From germline, CDR1 is SGHTA and CDR2 FQGNSA. The ends lost 5 bases at V and 4 bases at J; junction bases unmatched: 3. CDR3 amino acids: CASSPGLAGADTQYF. Here the CDR3 DNA reads TGTGCCAGCAGCCCTGGACTAGCGGGGGCAGATACGCAGTATTTT.

This chain connects TRBV19 to TRBJ2-1; TRBD1 aligns across 9 bases. The ends lost 3 bases at V and 8 bases at J; junction bases unmatched: 2. The CDR3 has 13 amino acids. Germline CDR1 reads LNHDA; CDR2 reads SQIVND (reference sequence). The CDR3 nucleotides read TGTGCCAGTAGTATTACAGGGGGCGATGAGCAGTTCTTC. Translation: CASSITGGDEQFF. Full variable domain (rest looked up from reference TRBV19 and TRBJ2-1): DGGITQSPKYLFRKEGQNVTLSCEQNLNHDAMYWYRQDPGQGLRLIYYSQIVNDFQKGDIAEGYSVSREKKESFPLTVTSAQKNPTAFYLCASSITGGDEQFFGPGTRLTVL.

The table lists this clone with a count of one. The chain employs TRBV7-8 and TRBJ2-1, with D perhaps TRBD1 (5 bases). V lost 2 bases, J lost 5 bases, and 10 bases lay in between. Germline CDR1 and CDR2: SGHVS and FQNEAQ. The CDR3 is made up of 14 amino acids. This CDR3 is CASSLHQGNNEQFF. The CDR3 DNA sequence: TGTGCCAGCAGCTTACATCAGGGTAACAATGAGCAGTTCTTC.

The chain joins TRBV7-2 to TRBJ1-2; no clear D gene. This CDR3 region has 15 residues. The germline gives CDR1 SGHTA, CDR2 FQGNSA. Trimming cost V 1 base and J 8 bases, with 17 bases left between them. CDR3 residues: CASSLEGRPAGGYTF. CDR3 DNA sequence: TGTGCCAGCAGCTTAGAGGGCAGGCCGGCGGGGGGCTACACCTTC.

As to this clone: Other DNA sequences from this sample encode an identical CDR3 as well. The V call is TRBV27, the J call TRBJ1-2, with 7 nucleotides matching TRBD1. Germline V lookup: CDR1 MNHEY, CDR2 SMNVEV (reference sequence). This CDR3 spans 14 amino acids. Trimming took 6 bases from V and 2 from J; bases not matched to a gene: 6. The CDR3 bases are TGTGCCAGCAGCCCCGACAGGGCGAACTATGGCTACACCTTC. It is translated as CASSPDRANYGYTF.

This clone has just one count. This rearrangement joins TRBV27 to TRBJ1-2; TRBD1 matches 8 bases. V lost 3 bases to trimming and J lost 5 bases; unmatched junction nucleotides: 2. CDR1 is MNHEY, CDR2 SMNVEV, per germline (reference sequence). The CDR3 is 13 amino acids. The CDR3 here is CASSFRQGYGYTF. The CDR3 region has the DNA TGTGCCAGCAGTTTCCGACAGGGGTATGGCTACACCTTC.

The chain combines TRBV27 with TRBJ2-5; D is ambiguous. The CDR3 covers 13 residues. With 3 bases removed from V and 1 base from J, the gap between germline ends came to 6 bases. Germline V lookup: CDR1 MNHEY, CDR2 SMNVEV (reference sequence). The CDR3 loop is CASSFTTQETQYF. Written as DNA, the CDR3 is TGTGCCAGCAGTTTCACTACCCAAGAGACCCAGTACTTC.

This chain uses TRBV27 with TRBJ2-7, with 7 bases matching TRBD1. The CDR3 is 14 residues long. From germline, CDR1 is MNHEY and CDR2 SMNVEV (reference sequence). The trim removed 5 bases at V and 2 bases at J, leaving 6 bases unmatched. In nucleotides, the CDR3 is TGTGCCAGCAGTCCCGGGACAGCCCCCTACGAGCAGTACTTC. Its protein is CASSPGTAPYEQYF.

Remarks on this clone: Distinct nucleotide sequences in the sample also encode this CDR3. The chain has TRBV30 and TRBJ2-7; maybe TRBD1 (5 bases). V shed 0 bases and J shed 3 bases, with 12 bases lying between them. The CDR3 length is 14 residues. From germline, CDR1 is GTSNPN and CDR2 SVGIG (reference sequence). The CDR3 is CAWSVGVGSYEQYF. In nucleotides, the CDR3 is TGTGCCTGGAGTGTAGGGGTGGGAAGCTACGAGCAGTACTTC.